This TCR beta chain was found in a study of PD-1 blockade in mismatch repair-deficient tumors. This clone has just a few counts. Its antigen is still unknown. Only in-frame clones appear in the TCRdb table, and some are missing; sequencing was by immunoSEQ multiplex PCR. Counted here are roughly 84,000 clones, approximately 84% occurring once; the ten biggest clones make up around 2.7%. All patients were mismatch repair deficient, assessed by either PCR or immunohistochemistry. V gave up 8 bases and J gave up 1 base, with 5 bases separating them. This CDR3 contains 12 residues. Germline V gene sequence: CDR1 SNHLY, CDR2 FYNNEI. The study's findings and limits: Tumor-resident clones, often absent from pretreatment blood, expanded after pembrolizumab and then contracted.

This sequence originates from an adult with mismatch repair-deficient cancer. The gene calls are TRBV2 and TRBJ2-2; D ambiguous. This sample comprised peripheral blood, obtained 12 weeks after starting pembrolizumab. The CDR3 region has the DNA TGTGCCAGCTGGGGGAACACCGGGGAGCTGTTTTTT. Amino acids: CASWGNTGELFF. The whole variable domain, remainder taken from reference TRBV2 and TRBJ2-2, is EPEVTQTPSHQVTQMGQEVILRCVPISNHLYFYWYRQILGQKVEFLVSFYNNEISEKSEIFDDQFSVERPDGSNFTLKIRSTKLEDSAMYFCASWGNTGELFFGEGSRLTVL.